The 10 T cell receptor beta chains given below trace back to one sample, sequenced in a study of beta chain features in type 1 diabetes. The sequenced template was cDNA made from the entire isolated RNA. TCRdb keeps only in-frame clones here, not all; method: immunoSEQ multiplex PCR. The sample records about 320,000 clones, approximately 15% being singletons. The sequencing sample was made of central memory CD4+ T cells from blood. These receptor sequences come from a man aged 30 to 39 in good health.

The V and J genes are TRBV4-1 and TRBJ1-1; 8 nucleotides agree with TRBD1. Per germline, CDR1 MGHRA and CDR2 YSYEKL. V dropped 3 bases and J dropped 1; count of bases not matched to a gene: 7. The CDR3 loop spans 16 amino acids. CDR3 sequence: CASSHQPGGANTEAFF. Here the CDR3 DNA reads TGCGCCAGCAGCCATCAGCCAGGGGGCGCGAACACTGAAGCTTTCTTT.

The chain couples TRBV5-4 to TRBJ2-5, with TRBD2 identical over 10 bases. CDR1 and CDR2 (germline): SGHNT, YYREEE (reference sequence). This CDR3 has 14 amino acids. V lost 5 bases to trimming and J lost 5 bases; unmatched junction nucleotides: 6. CDR3 residues: CASRLAGAGETQYF. The CDR3 region has the DNA TGTGCCAGCAGGCTAGCGGGGGCCGGGGAGACCCAGTACTTC.

This clone was found a few times. This sequence joins TRBV30 and TRBJ2-1, with 8 bases fitting TRBD2. J lost 6 bases, V lost 1 base, and 5 bases had no gene match. The CDR3 extends over 14 amino acids. The germline V gene encodes CDR1 GTSNPN and CDR2 SVGIG (reference sequence). This CDR3 reads CAWSASSGFNEQFF. CDR3 in DNA: TGTGCCTGGAGTGCCTCTAGCGGGTTCAATGAGCAGTTCTTC.

Many counts were recorded for this clone. The CDR3 DNA is TGTGCCAGCTTTTATGGGGGAGGAGGTGGTGAGACCCAGTACTTC. Protein product: CASFYGGGGGETQYF. The V call is TRBV7-9, the J call TRBJ2-5; weak D call: TRBD2 (6 bases). Germline-derived CDR1 and CDR2 are SEHNR and FQNEAQ (reference sequence). The ends were cut back, 8 bases at V and 5 bases at J, with 21 bases in the middle. CDR3 length: 15 residues.

This clone was detected only a few times. The chain combines TRBV7-2 with TRBJ2-3; D gene ambiguous. V was trimmed by 2 bases and J by 0 bases, leaving 6 bases between them. Looked up from germline, CDR1 is SGHTA and CDR2 is FQGNSA. The CDR3 sequence is 14 residues long. Here the CDR3 reads CASSLHGSTDTQYF. The CDR3, as DNA: TGTGCCAGCAGCTTACACGGTAGCACAGATACGCAGTATTTT.

This rearrangement joins TRBV27 to TRBJ2-1; D is unclear. Trimming stripped 4 bases from V and 8 bases from J, with 18 bases between. The CDR3 has 15 amino acids. Germline V gene data show CDR1 as MNHEY and CDR2 as SMNVEV (reference sequence). The CDR3 DNA sequence: TGTGCCAGCAGTTCCCAGCAGCTTTTTGTAGATGAGCAGTTCTTC. Protein product: CASSSQQLFVDEQFF.

This clone has more than one count but fewer than ten. V gene TRBV25-1 combines with J gene TRBJ2-1; TRBD2 matches 7 bases. Germline loops: CDR1 MGHDK, CDR2 SYGVNS. J gave up 4 bases and V 4 bases, and 7 bases lay outside the gene matches. This CDR3 spans 15 amino acids. CDR3 coding DNA: TGTGCCAGCAGTGCCCTGAGGACTAGTTACAATGAGCAGTTCTTC. This sequence encodes CASSALRTSYNEQFF.

This clone was counted ten times or more. This chain uses TRBV27 with TRBJ2-1; weak D call: TRBD2 (5 bases). This CDR3 spans 14 amino acids. Germline CDR1 and CDR2: MNHEY and SMNVEV (reference sequence). V lost 8 bases, J lost 4 bases, and 15 bases lay in between. Written as DNA, the CDR3 is TGTGCCAGCGGCCGGGTAGAGGGATACAATGAGCAGTTCTTC. Its translation is CASGRVEGYNEQFF.

Note on this clone: One end of the junction is discordant with germline, which a read error may explain. V usage is TRBV11-3 and J usage is TRBJ1-1, with unresolved D. Germline V gene lookup returns CDR1 SGHNT and CDR2 YENEEA. This CDR3 contains 13 residues. This CDR3 reads CASSLEETTEAFF. Here the CDR3 DNA reads TGTGCCAGCAGCCTAGAAGAGACAACTGAAGCTTTCTTT.

This clone was counted a few times. At one boundary the junction diverges from the germline segment, which might be a read error. V and J are TRBV7-9 and TRBJ1-5, with D perhaps TRBD1 (5 bases). Germline values: CDR1 SEHNR, CDR2 FQNEAQ (reference sequence). This CDR3 comprises 13 residues. CDR3 in DNA: TGTGCCAGCAGCTTTGGGGGTCATCAGCCCCAGCATTTC. Translated: CASSFGGHQPQHF.